The clone carrying this T cell receptor (beta chain) appeared a single time. This record comes from a study of blood T cell repertoires in COVID-19. Study in general: Donors in the United States, Italy and Spain gave samples during acute or convalescent COVID-19.

The CDR3 spans 13 residues. The germline V and J ends were trimmed by 10 bases and 1 base, with 11 bases remaining between them. Germline lookup yields CDR1 ENHRY and CDR2 SYGVKD. Authors' data handling: Estimation of nucleated cell counts relied on the amplification of reference gene primers. TCRdb keeps only in-frame clones here, not all; method: immunoSEQ multiplex PCR. Clonal size and the V and J genes are those of that table, whereas D and trimming came from the DNA. The sample holds more than 200,000 clones, 85% to 90% seen once. The sequencing sample was made of PBMCs or T cells enriched from blood (not recorded which). The sequence was obtained from a woman aged 45-65 years who had recovered from COVID-19. The rearrangement uses TRBV10-3 and TRBJ1-5; D possibly corresponds to TRBD1 (6 bases). The CDR3 is CATAGVSNQPQHF. The CDR3 bases are TGTGCCACGGCAGGGGTGAGCAATCAGCCCCAGCATTTT.